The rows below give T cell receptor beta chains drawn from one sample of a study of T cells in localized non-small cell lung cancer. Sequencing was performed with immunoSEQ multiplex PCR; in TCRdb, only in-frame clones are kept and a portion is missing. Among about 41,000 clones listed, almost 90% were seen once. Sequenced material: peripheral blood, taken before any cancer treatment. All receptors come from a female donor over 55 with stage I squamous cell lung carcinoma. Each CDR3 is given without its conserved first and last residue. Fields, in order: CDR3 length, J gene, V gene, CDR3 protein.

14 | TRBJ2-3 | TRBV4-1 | ASSQHGTGGSDTQY
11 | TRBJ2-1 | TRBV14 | ASSSLDSHGQF
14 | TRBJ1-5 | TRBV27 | ASSLTSGGPNQPQH
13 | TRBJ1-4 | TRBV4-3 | ASSQDYREYGKLF
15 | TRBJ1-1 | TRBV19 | ASSIDPSTGVLTEAF
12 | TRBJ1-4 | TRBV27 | ASTPTGMVGKLF
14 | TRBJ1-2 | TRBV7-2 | ASSLVGGPSNYGYT
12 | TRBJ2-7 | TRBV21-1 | ASSKAPDGYEQY
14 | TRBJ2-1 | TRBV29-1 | SVGQIFGRALNEQF
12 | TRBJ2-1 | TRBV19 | ATSLALSYNEQF
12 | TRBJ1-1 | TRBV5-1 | ASSLAPANTEAF
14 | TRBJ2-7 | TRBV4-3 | ASSQDSGTGLYEQY
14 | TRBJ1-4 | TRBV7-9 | ASRWGELATNEKLF
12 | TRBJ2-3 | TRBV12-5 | ASGPGYRADTQY
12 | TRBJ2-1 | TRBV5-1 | ASSLVGDGNEQF
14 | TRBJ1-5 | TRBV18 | ASSPMAGNSNQPQH
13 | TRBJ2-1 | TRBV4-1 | ASSQVGTGDDEQF
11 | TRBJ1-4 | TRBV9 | ASSVGTQEKLF
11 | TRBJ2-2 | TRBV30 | AWSRQNTGELF
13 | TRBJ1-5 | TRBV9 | ASSPGAFSNQPQH
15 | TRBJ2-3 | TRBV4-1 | ASSQEASGMITDTQY
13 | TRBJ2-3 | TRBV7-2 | ASSSSGLRGDTQY
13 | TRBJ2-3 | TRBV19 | ASSGAGLSTDTQY
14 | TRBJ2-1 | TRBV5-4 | ASSKGTSFAYNEQF
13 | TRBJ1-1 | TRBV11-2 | ASSLAGTGTSEAF
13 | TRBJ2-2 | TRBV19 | ASSIGEVGIGELF
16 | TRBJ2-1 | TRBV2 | ASSAPGTSGRTYNEQF
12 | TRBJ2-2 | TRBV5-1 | ASRTTDNTGELF
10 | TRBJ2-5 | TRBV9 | ASSVGQETQY
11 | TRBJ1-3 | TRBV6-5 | ASSYGPRNTIY
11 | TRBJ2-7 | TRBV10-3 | AANRGLTYEQY